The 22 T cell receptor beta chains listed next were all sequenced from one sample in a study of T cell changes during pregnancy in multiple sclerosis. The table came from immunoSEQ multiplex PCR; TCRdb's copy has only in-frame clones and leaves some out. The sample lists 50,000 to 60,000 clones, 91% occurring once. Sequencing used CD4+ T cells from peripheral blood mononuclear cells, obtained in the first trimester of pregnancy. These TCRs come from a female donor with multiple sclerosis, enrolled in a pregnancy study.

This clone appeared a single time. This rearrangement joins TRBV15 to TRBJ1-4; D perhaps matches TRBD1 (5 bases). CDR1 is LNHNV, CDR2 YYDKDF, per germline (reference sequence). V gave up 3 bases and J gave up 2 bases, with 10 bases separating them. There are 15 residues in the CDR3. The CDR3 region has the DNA TGTGCCACCAGCAGGGAGGGGCGGACTAATGAAAAACTGTTTTTT. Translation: CATSREGRTNEKLFF.

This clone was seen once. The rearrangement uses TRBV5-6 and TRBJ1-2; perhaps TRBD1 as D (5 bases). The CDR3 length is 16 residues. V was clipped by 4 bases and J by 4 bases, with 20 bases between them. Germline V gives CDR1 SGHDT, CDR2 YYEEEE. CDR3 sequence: CASSPPPPGRSYGYTF. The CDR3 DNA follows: TGTGCCAGCAGCCCTCCCCCCCCAGGGCGAAGCTATGGCTACACCTTC.

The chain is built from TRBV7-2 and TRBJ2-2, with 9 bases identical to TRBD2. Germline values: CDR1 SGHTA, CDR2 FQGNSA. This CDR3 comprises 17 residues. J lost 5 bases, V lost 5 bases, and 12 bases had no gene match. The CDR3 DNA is TGTGCCAGCAGCCGCGGGTGGCCTAGCGGGGAGACCGGGGAGCTGTTTTTT. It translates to CASSRGWPSGETGELFF.

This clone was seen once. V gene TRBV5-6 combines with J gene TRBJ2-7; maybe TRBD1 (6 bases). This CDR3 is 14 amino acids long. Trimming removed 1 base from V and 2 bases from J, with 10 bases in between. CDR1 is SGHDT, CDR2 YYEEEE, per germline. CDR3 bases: TGTGCCAGCAGCTTGTCAGGGGTGACCTACGAGCAGTACTTC. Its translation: CASSLSGVTYEQYF.

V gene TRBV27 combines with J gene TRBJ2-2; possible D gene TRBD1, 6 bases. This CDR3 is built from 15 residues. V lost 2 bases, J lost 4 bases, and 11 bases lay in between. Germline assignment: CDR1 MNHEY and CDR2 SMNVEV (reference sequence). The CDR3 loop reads CASSLLTGTTGELFF. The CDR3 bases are TGTGCCAGCAGTTTACTCACAGGGACCACCGGGGAGCTGTTTTTT.

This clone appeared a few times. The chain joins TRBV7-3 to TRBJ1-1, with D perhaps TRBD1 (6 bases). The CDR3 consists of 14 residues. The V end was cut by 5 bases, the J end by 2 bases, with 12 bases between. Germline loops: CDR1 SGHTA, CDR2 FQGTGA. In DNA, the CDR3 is TGTGCCAGCAGCCAGACAGGCAGAAACACTGAAGCTTTCTTT. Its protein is CASSQTGRNTEAFF.

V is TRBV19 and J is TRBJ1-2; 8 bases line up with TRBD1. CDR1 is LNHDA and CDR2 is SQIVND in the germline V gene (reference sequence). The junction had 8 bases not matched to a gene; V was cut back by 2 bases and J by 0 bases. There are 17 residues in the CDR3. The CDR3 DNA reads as TGTGCCAGTAGTATACCGACAGGGGCCTCAGCTAACTATGGCTACACCTTC. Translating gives CASSIPTGASANYGYTF.

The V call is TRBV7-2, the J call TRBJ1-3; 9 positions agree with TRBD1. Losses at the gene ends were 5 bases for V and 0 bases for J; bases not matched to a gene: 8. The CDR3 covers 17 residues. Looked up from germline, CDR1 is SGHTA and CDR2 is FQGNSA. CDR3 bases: TGTGCCAGCAGCACCCACAGGGGGCCCGCCTCTGGAAACACCATATATTTT. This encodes CASSTHRGPASGNTIYF. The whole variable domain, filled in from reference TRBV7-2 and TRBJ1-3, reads GAGVSQSPSNKVTEKGKDVELRCDPISGHTALYWYRQSLGQGLEFLIYFQGNSAPDKSGLPSDRFSAERTGGSVSTLTIQRTQQEDSAVYLCASSTHRGPASGNTIYFGEGSWLTVV.

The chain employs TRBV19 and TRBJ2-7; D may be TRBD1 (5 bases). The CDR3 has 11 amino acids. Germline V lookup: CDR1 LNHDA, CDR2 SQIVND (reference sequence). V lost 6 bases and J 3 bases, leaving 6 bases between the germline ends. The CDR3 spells CASRRGYEQYF. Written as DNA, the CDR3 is TGTGCCAGTAGAAGGGGCTACGAGCAGTACTTC.

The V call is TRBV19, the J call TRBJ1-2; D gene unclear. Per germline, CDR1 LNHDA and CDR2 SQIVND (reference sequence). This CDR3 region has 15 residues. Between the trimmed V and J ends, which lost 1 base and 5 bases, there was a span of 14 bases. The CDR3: CASSIARAEGYGYTF. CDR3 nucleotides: TGTGCCAGTAGTATAGCACGGGCAGAGGGATATGGCTACACCTTC.

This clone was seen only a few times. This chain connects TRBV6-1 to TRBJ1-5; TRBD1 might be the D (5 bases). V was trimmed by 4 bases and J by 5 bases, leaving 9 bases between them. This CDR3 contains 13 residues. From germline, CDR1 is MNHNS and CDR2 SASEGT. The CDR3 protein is CASSVGGDQPQHF. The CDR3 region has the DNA TGTGCCAGCAGTGTGGGAGGGGATCAGCCCCAGCATTTT.

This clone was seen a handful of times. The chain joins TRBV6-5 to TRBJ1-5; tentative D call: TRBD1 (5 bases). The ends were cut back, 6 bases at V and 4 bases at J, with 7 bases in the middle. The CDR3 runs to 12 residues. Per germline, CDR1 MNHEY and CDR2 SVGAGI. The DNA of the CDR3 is TGTGCCAGCAGGGGGACTAATCAGCCCCAGCATTTT. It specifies CASRGTNQPQHF.

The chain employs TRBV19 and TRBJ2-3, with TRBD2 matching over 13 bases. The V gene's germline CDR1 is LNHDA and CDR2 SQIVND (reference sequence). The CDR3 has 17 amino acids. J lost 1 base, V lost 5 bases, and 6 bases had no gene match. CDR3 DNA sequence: TGTGCCAGTAGTTCCCGACTAGCGGGGGGCCGCACAGATACGCAGTATTTT. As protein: CASSSRLAGGRTDTQYF.

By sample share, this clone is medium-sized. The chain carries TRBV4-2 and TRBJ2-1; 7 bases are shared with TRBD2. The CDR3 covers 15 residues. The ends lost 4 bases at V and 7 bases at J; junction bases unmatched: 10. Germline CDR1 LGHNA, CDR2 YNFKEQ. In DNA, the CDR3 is TGTGCCAGCAGCCCCCGACTAGCAGTCGAGAATGAGCAGTTCTTC. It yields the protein CASSPRLAVENEQFF.

CDR3 in DNA: TGTGCCAGCAGCGTAGGAGGAAATGGGCCCCGGGGGAAAGTGAACACTGAAGCTTTCTTT. It encodes CASSVGGNGPRGKVNTEAFF. V usage is TRBV9 and J usage is TRBJ1-1, with D tentatively TRBD1 (5 bases). With 0 bases removed from V and 0 bases from J, the gap between germline ends came to 24 bases. The CDR3 spans 20 residues. Germline V gene lookup returns CDR1 SGDLS and CDR2 YYNGEE.

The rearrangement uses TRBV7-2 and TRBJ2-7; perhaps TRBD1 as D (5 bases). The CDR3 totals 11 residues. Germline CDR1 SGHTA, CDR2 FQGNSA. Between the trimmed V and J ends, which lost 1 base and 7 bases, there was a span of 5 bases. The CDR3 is CASSLGQEQYF. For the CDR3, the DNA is TGTGCCAGCAGCTTAGGACAGGAGCAGTACTTC.

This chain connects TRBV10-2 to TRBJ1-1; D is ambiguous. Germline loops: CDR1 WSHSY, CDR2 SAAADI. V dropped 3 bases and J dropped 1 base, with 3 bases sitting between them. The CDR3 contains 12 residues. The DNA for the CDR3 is TGCGCCAGCAGTGACAGGAACACTGAAGCTTTCTTT. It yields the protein CASSDRNTEAFF.

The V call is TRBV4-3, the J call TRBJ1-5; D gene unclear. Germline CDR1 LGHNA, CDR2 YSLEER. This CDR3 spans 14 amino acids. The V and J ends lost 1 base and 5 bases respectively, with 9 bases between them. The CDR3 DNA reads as TGCGCCAGCAGCCAAGTCGAGGGCGATCAGCCCCAGCATTTT. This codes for CASSQVEGDQPQHF.

Here the CDR3 DNA reads TGTGCCAGCAGCGACGGAGGAAGAACGGAAGAAAAACTGTTTTTT. The encoded protein is CASSDGGRTEEKLFF. The V and J genes are TRBV9 and TRBJ1-4, with D uncertain. Trimming removed 3 bases at V and 8 bases at J, with 17 bases between. The CDR3 is 15 amino acids. Germline lookup yields CDR1 SGDLS and CDR2 YYNGEE.

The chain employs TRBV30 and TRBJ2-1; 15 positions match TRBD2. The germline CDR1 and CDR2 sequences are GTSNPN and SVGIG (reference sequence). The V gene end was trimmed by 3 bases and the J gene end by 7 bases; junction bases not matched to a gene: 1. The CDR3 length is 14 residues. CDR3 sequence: CAWRGLAGGNEQFF. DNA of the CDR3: TGTGCCTGGAGGGGACTAGCGGGGGGAAATGAGCAGTTCTTC.

The CDR3 nucleotides read TGTGCCAGCAGCCGGGGACTACTATCCTACAATGAGCAGTTCTTC. Amino acids: CASSRGLLSYNEQFF. The rearrangement uses TRBV7-7 and TRBJ2-1; TRBD2 agrees at 7 bases. This CDR3 is 15 amino acids long. The trim removed 5 bases at V and 1 base at J, leaving 5 bases unmatched. The germline V gene encodes CDR1 SSHAT and CDR2 FNYEAQ (reference sequence).

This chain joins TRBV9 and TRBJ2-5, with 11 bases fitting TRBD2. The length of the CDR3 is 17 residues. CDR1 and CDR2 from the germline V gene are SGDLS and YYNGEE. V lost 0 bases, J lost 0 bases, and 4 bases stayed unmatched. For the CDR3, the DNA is TGTGCCAGCAGCGTAGTTCCTAGCGGGGGGTACCAAGAGACCCAGTACTTC. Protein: CASSVVPSGGYQETQYF.